The clone carrying this T cell receptor (beta chain) came up a few times. The antigen remains unidentified. One entry per CDR3 protein, called by TCRdb with MiXCR from the 5' RACE reads. The sample contains just over 500,000 distinct CDR3 sequences, roughly 21% of which appear only once. Germline-derived CDR1 and CDR2 are KGHSH and LQKENI. There are 16 residues in the CDR3. V was clipped by 3 bases and J by 4 bases, with 15 bases between them. The data were obtained in a study of identical twins. Study-wide results and caveats: In beta out-of-frame sequences, the excess sharing between twins was weaker. Compared with models, monozygotic twins showed more out-of-frame TCR alpha sharing. Its conclusions, products of cross-sectional statistical analysis, did not come from following the same donors.

These data also formed part of another study, on T cells expressing NK-cell markers.

The clonotype comes from a woman aged 18-29 years in good health. This chain links TRBV18 with TRBJ2-2; D unclear. The sample taken for sequencing was CD4+ T cells sorted from blood. The DNA for the CDR3 is TGTGCCAGCTCACCGTCCCAAGTGGGTTTCACCGGGGAGCTGTTTTTT. Protein product: CASSPSQVGFTGELFF.